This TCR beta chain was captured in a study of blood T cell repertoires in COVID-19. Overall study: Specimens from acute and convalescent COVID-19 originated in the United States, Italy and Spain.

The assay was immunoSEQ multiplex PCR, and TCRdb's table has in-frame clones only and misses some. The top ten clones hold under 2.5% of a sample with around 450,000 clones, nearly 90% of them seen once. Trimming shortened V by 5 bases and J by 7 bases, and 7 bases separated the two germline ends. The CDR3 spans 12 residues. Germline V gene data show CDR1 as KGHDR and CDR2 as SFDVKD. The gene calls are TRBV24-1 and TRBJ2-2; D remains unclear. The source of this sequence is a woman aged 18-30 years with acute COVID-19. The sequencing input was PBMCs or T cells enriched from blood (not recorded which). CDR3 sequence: CATSGGFGELFF. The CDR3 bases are TGTGCCACCAGTGGAGGTTTCGGGGAGCTGTTTTTT.